This T cell receptor (beta chain) was recorded in a study of metastatic and nonmetastatic thyroid tumors. MiXCR reprocessed the PCR reads for TCRdb. This sample has tens of thousands of clones, with about 15% found just once. Germline assignment: CDR1 MNHNY and CDR2 SVGAGI (reference sequence). CDR3 length equals 18 residues. V dropped 2 bases and J dropped 0; count of bases not matched to a gene: 5. No treatment of any kind had been given to any patient before thyroid surgery. This clone was seen at least ten times. V usage is TRBV6-6 and J usage is TRBJ2-3; TRBD2 matches 13 bases. This sequence originates from a female donor with papillary thyroid cancer or a benign thyroid nodule (not recorded which). Some clones in this sample may be carry-over from other donors' samples. The specimen sequenced was blood. CDR3 protein: CASSYGLAGVISTDTQYF. The CDR3 DNA reads TGTGCCAGCAGTTACGGACTAGCGGGAGTTATAAGCACAGATACGCAGTATTTT.